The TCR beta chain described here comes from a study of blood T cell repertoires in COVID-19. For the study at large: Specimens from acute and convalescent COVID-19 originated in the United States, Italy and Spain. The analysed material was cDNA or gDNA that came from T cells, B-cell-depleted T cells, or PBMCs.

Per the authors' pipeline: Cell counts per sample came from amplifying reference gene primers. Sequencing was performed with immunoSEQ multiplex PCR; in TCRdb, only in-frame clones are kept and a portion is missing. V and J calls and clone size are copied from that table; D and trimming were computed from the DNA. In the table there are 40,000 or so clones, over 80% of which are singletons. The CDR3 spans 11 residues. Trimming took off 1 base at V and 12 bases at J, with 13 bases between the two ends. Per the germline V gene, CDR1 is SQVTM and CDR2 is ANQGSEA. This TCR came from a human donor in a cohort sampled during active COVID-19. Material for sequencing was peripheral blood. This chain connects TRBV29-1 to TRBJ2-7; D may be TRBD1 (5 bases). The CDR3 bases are TGCAGCGTTGAAGCTTCGCAGGGCTTGTACTTC. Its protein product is CSVEASQGLYF.